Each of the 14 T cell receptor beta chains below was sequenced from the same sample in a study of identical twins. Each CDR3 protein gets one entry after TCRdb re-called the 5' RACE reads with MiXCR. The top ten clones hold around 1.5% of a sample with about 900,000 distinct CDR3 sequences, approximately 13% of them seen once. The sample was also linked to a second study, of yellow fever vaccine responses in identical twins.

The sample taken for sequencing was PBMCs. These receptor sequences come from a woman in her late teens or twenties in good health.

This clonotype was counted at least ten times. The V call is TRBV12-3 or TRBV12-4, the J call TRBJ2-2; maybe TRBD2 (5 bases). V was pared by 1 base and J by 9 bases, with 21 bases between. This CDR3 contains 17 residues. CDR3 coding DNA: TGTGCCAGCAGTTTAGTAACGGTGTGGGAGAGGGTCTGGGAGCTGTTTTTT. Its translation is CASSLVTVWERVWELFF.

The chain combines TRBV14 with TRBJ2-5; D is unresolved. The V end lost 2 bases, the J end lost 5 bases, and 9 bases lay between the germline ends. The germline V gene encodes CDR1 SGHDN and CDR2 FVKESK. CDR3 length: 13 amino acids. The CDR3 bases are TGTGCCAGCAGCCAACAGGTCCGGGAGACCCAGTACTTC. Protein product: CASSQQVRETQYF.

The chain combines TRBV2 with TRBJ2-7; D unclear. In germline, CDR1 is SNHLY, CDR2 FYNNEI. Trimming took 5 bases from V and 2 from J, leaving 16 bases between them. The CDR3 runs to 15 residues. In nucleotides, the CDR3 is TGTGCCAGCAGTCTTAAAGGGATGTTTACCTACGAGCAGTACTTC. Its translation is CASSLKGMFTYEQYF. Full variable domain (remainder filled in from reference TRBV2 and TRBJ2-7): EPEVTQTPSHQVTQMGQEVILRCVPISNHLYFYWYRQILGQKVEFLVSFYNNEISEKSEIFDDQFSVERPDGSNFTLKIRSTKLEDSAMYFCASSLKGMFTYEQYFGPGTRLTVT.

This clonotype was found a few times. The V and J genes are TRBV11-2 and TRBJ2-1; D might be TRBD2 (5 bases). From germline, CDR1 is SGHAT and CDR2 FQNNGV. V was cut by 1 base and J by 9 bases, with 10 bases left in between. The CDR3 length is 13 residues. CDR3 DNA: TGTGCCAGCAGCTTAGCCCGGGGTCTTGAGCAGTTCTTC. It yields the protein CASSLARGLEQFF.

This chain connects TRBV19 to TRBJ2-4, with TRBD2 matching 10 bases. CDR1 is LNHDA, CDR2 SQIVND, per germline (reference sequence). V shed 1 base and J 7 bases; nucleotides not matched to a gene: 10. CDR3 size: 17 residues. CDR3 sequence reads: CASSIGLAGELGNIQYF. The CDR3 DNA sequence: TGTGCCAGTAGTATAGGGCTAGCGGGGGAGCTTGGGAACATTCAGTACTTC. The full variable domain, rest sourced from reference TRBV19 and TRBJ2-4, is DGGITQSPKYLFRKEGQNVTLSCEQNLNHDAMYWYRQDPGQGLRLIYYSQIVNDFQKGDIAEGYSVSREKKESFPLTVTSAQKNPTAFYLCASSIGLAGELGNIQYFGAGTRLSVL.

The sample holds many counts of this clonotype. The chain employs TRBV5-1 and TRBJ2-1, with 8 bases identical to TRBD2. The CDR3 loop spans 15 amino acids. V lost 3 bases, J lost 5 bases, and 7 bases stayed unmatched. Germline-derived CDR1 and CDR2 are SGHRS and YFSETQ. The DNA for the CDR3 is TGCGCCAGCAGCTCCAACGGGGGGGCTAACAATGAGCAGTTCTTC. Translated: CASSSNGGANNEQFF. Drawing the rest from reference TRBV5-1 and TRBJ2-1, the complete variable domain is KAGVTQTPRYLIKTRGQQVTLSCSPISGHRSVSWYQQTPGQGLQFLFEYFSETQRNKGNFPGRFSGRQFSNSRSEMNVSTLELGDSALYLCASSSNGGANNEQFFGPGTRLTVL.

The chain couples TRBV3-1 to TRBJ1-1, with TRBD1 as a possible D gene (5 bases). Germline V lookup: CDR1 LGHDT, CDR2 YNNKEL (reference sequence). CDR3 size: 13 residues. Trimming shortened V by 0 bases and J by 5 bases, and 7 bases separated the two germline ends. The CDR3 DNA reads TGTGCCAGCAGCCAAGATCAGGGAACTGAAGCTTTCTTT. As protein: CASSQDQGTEAFF. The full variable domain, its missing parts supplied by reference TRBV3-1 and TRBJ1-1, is DTAVSQTPKYLVTQMGNDKSIKCEQNLGHDTMYWYKQDSKKFLKIMFSYNNKELIINETVPNRFSPKSPDKAHLNLHINSLELGDSAVYFCASSQDQGTEAFFGQGTRLTVV.

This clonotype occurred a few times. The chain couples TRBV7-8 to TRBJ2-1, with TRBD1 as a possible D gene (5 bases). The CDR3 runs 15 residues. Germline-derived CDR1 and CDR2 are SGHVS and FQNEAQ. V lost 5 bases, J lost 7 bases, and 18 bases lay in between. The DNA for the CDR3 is TGTGCCAGCAGCCCACCGCCAGGGCCCCTTAATGAGCAGTTCTTC. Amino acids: CASSPPPGPLNEQFF.

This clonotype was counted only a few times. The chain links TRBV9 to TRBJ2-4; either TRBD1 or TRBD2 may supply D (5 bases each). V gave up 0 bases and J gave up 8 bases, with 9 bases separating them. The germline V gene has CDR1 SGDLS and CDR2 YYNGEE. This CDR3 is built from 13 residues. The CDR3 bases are TGTGCCAGCAGCGTAGGGGGGTGGGACATTCAGTACTTC. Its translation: CASSVGGWDIQYF.

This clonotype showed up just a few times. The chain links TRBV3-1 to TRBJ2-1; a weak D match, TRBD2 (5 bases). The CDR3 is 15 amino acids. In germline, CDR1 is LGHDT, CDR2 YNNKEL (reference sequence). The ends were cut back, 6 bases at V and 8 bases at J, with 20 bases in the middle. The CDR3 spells CASSLYRDYLYEQFF. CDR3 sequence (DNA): TGTGCCAGCAGTCTATACCGCGACTATTTATATGAGCAGTTCTTC.

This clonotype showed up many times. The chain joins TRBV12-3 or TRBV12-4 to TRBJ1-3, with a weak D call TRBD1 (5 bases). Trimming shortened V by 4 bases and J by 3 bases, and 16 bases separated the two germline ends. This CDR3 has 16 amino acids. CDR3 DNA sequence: TGTGCCAGCAGTTCCTCGGGACTGGCCTTTGGAAACACCATATATTTT. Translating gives CASSSSGLAFGNTIYF.

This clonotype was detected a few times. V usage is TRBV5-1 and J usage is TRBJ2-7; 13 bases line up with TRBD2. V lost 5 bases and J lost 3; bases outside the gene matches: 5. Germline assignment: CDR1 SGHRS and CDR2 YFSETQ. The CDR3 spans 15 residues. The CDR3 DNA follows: TGCGCCAGCAGACCCGGGACTAGCGGGAACTACGAGCAGTACTTC. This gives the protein CASRPGTSGNYEQYF.

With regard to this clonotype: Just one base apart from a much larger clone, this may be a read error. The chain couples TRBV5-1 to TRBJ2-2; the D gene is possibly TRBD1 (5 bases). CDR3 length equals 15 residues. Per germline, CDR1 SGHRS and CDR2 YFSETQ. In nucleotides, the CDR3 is TGCGCCAGCAGCTTTGCAGGGCCGAACACCAGGGAGCTGTTTTTT. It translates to CASSFAGPNTRELFF.

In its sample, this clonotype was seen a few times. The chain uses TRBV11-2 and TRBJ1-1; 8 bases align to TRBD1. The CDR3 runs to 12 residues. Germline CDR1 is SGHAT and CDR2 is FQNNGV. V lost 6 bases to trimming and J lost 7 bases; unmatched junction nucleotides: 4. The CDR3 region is CASRRTGNEAFF. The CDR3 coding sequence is TGTGCCAGCAGAAGGACAGGGAATGAAGCTTTCTTT.